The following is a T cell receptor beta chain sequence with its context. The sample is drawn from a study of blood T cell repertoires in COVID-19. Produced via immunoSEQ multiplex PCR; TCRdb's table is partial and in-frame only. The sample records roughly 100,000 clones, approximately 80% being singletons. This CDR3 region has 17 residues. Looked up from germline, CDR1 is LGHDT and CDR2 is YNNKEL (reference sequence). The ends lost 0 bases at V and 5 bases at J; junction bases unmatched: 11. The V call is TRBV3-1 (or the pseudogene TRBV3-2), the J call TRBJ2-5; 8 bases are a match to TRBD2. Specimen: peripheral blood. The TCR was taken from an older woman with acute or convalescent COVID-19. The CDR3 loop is CASSQDFDGGASETQYF. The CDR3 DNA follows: TGTGCCAGCAGCCAAGACTTCGACGGGGGGGCCTCGGAGACCCAGTACTTC.